The 26 T cell receptor beta chains presented below share a single source sample, sequenced in a study of CD8 T cells in Susac syndrome. Reverse transcription of 0.5 to 1 ug RNA was performed with random hexamers. In TCRdb, the immunoSEQ multiplex PCR reads were re-called with MiXCR into one record per CDR3 protein. The data contain approximately 200,000 distinct CDR3 sequences, about 93% of them singletons. The sample was CD8+ T cells from PBMCs. The receptors here all came from a human donor with multiple sclerosis.

The rearrangement links TRBV7-2 to TRBJ2-3; no definite D call. The CDR3 extends over 14 amino acids. Germline values: CDR1 SGHTA, CDR2 FQGNSA. With 1 base removed from V and 2 bases from J, the gap between germline ends came to 7 bases. The CDR3 region has the DNA TGTGCCAGCAGCTTAGATTTCCTCACAGATACGCAGTATTTT. Amino acids: CASSLDFLTDTQYF.

The chain links TRBV7-9 to TRBJ2-1; the D call may be TRBD1 or TRBD2 (6 bases each). This CDR3 has 18 amino acids. The ends were cut back, 5 bases at V and 2 bases at J, with 22 bases in the middle. Germline V gene sequence: CDR1 SEHNR, CDR2 FQNEAQ (reference sequence). CDR3 in amino acids: CASSPTKWGAWAYNEQFF. CDR3 bases: TGTGCCAGCAGCCCCACGAAGTGGGGGGCCTGGGCCTACAATGAGCAGTTCTTC.

V gene TRBV12-3 or TRBV12-4 combines with J gene TRBJ2-7, with TRBD2 identical over 11 bases. Losses at the gene ends were 6 bases for V and 5 bases for J; bases not matched to a gene: 15. This CDR3 spans 17 amino acids. The CDR3 spells CASSHKLAGVTGHEQYF. For the CDR3, the DNA is TGTGCCAGCAGCCATAAACTAGCGGGGGTGACAGGGCACGAGCAGTACTTC.

This rearrangement joins TRBV19 to TRBJ2-7, with 7 bases that match TRBD2. Per germline, CDR1 LNHDA and CDR2 SQIVND (reference sequence). V was clipped by 9 bases and J by 1 base; unmatched bases: 6. The CDR3 runs 13 residues. The chain's CDR3 is CASSPGLSYEQYF. Written as DNA, the CDR3 is TGTGCCAGCAGCCCGGGACTATCCTACGAGCAGTACTTC.

The rearrangement links TRBV9 to TRBJ2-1; the D call may be TRBD1 or TRBD2 (5 bases each). From germline, CDR1 is SGDLS and CDR2 YYNGEE. There are 13 residues in the CDR3. V lost 3 bases, J lost 6 bases, and 10 bases lay in between. CDR3 amino acids: CASSGDDSNEQFF. The DNA for the CDR3 is TGTGCCAGCAGCGGGGACGACTCCAATGAGCAGTTCTTC.

The V and J genes are TRBV5-1 and TRBJ1-1, with D maybe TRBD1 (6 bases). The CDR3 totals 14 residues. Germline CDR1 reads SGHRS; CDR2 reads YFSETQ. V gave up 2 bases and J gave up 5 bases, with 13 bases separating them. For the CDR3, the DNA is TGCGCCAGCAGCTTTACAGGGATAAGGACTGAAGCTTTCTTT. Its translation: CASSFTGIRTEAFF.

The genes are TRBV7-8 and TRBJ2-7; either TRBD1 or TRBD2 may fit D (5 bases each). The CDR3 sequence is 14 residues long. V lost 5 bases, J lost 6 bases, and 17 bases lay in between. Germline values: CDR1 SGHVS, CDR2 FQNEAQ. The CDR3 DNA reads as TGTGCCAGCAGCCCCCGGGGCCAGAGGTTCGAGCAGTACTTC. Its translation: CASSPRGQRFEQYF.

The chain combines TRBV2 with TRBJ1-1; D might be TRBD1 (6 bases). The CDR3 runs to 13 residues. Trimming cost V 7 bases and J 4 bases, with 13 bases left between them. Per the germline V gene, CDR1 is SNHLY and CDR2 is FYNNEI. DNA for the CDR3: TGTGCCAGCAAGAGGGGGGGGCCCACTGAAGCTTTCTTT. It yields the protein CASKRGGPTEAFF.

The rearrangement uses TRBV29-1 and TRBJ1-1, with a weak D call TRBD1 (6 bases). Trimming stripped 5 bases from V and 4 bases from J, with 11 bases between. The CDR3 length is 12 residues. The germline gives CDR1 SQVTM, CDR2 ANQGSEA. CDR3 sequence: CSVTGRGTEAFF. The DNA for the CDR3 is TGCAGCGTTACGGGCAGGGGCACTGAAGCTTTCTTT.

The V gene is TRBV7-9, the J gene TRBJ1-1; 7 nucleotides line up with TRBD1. Germline V gives CDR1 SEHNR, CDR2 FQNEAQ (reference sequence). The CDR3 consists of 14 residues. The trim removed 4 bases at V and 5 bases at J, leaving 7 bases unmatched. The CDR3 spells CASSSGTEFTEAFF. CDR3 in DNA: TGTGCCAGCAGCTCCGGGACAGAGTTTACTGAAGCTTTCTTT.

The chain links TRBV12-3 or TRBV12-4 to TRBJ1-2; D is undetermined. V shed 4 bases and J shed 4 bases, with 19 bases lying between them. CDR3 length: 16 residues. In DNA form, the CDR3 reads TGTGCCAGCAGTTCCTGGACCACAACAAGGGCCTATGGCTACACCTTC. The encoded protein is CASSSWTTTRAYGYTF.

The chain combines TRBV9 with TRBJ2-2; TRBD2 agrees at 7 bases. There are 14 residues in the CDR3. The V segment lost 2 bases and the J segment 3 bases; nucleotides outside the gene matches: 1. Germline CDR1 is SGDLS and CDR2 is YYNGEE. CDR3 in DNA: TGTGCCAGCAGCGTGGGAGGGGACACCGGGGAGCTGTTTTTT. It encodes CASSVGGDTGELFF.

This clonotype came up once. The chain has TRBV6-8 and TRBJ1-1, with TRBD1 matching 9 bases. Trimming cost V 7 bases and J 5 bases; bases outside gene matches: 17. The CDR3 contains 17 residues. CDR1 is MNHGY and CDR2 is SAAAGT in the germline V gene. CDR3 bases: TGTGCCAGCACCTCCGGGACAGGGTTCCCCGGGGGGACTGAAGCTTTCTTT. This translates into CASTSGTGFPGGTEAFF.

The V and J genes are TRBV6-5 and TRBJ1-2; no reliable D call. Germline V gene sequence: CDR1 MNHEY, CDR2 SVGAGI. CDR3 length equals 12 residues. The germline V and J ends were trimmed by 5 bases and 5 bases, with 9 bases remaining between them. CDR3 DNA: TGTGCCAGCAGTACGACGGGTTATGGCTACACCTTC. Its translation is CASSTTGYGYTF.

V and J are TRBV13 and TRBJ2-1; 8 positions agree with TRBD2. With V trimmed by 2 bases and J by 5 bases, 5 bases remained unmatched. The CDR3 is made up of 15 amino acids. Germline V CDR1 and CDR2: PRHDT, FYEKMQ (reference sequence). The CDR3 loop reads CASSLRGGTDNEQFF. As DNA, the CDR3 is TGTGCCAGCAGCTTACGCGGGGGGACCGACAATGAGCAGTTCTTC.

This chain links TRBV7-6 with TRBJ2-5; D gene unclear. V dropped 1 base and J dropped 3 bases, with 6 bases sitting between them. The CDR3 contains 13 residues. Germline V gene sequence: CDR1 SGHVS, CDR2 FNYEAQ. The CDR3 DNA reads as TGTGCCAGCAGCTTAGGGATTGAAGAGACCCAGTACTTC. Its translation: CASSLGIEETQYF.

The chain employs TRBV13 and TRBJ2-7; D remains ambiguous. The CDR3 covers 14 residues. The V and J ends lost 4 bases and 1 base respectively, with 11 bases between them. Germline CDR1 is PRHDT and CDR2 is FYEKMQ (reference sequence). The chain's CDR3 is CASSSRTESYEQYF. The CDR3 coding sequence is TGTGCCAGCAGCTCCCGGACCGAATCCTACGAGCAGTACTTC.

CDR3 in DNA: TGCGCCAGCATCCCGGACAGTTCCTACGAGCAGTACTTC. Translating it yields CASIPDSSYEQYF. The chain joins TRBV5-1 to TRBJ2-7; possible D gene TRBD1, 6 bases. V was pared by 6 bases and J by 1 base, with 11 bases between. Germline lookup yields CDR1 SGHRS and CDR2 YFSETQ. This CDR3 is 13 amino acids long.

This clonotype was detected once. The rearrangement links TRBV11-2 to TRBJ2-3, with D possibly matching TRBD2 (5 bases). Germline V lookup: CDR1 SGHAT, CDR2 FQNNGV. V lost 2 bases, J lost 0 bases, and 21 bases lay in between. The CDR3 is 19 residues long. The DNA of the CDR3 is TGTGCCAGCAGCTTATTTTTCCTAGCTGACGGAATGAGCACAGATACGCAGTATTTT. Protein: CASSLFFLADGMSTDTQYF.

V and J are TRBV7-3 and TRBJ2-3; either TRBD1 or TRBD2 may supply D (6 bases each). This CDR3 has 13 residues. The ends were cut back, 4 bases at V and 6 bases at J, with 11 bases in the middle. Germline lookup yields CDR1 SGHTA and CDR2 FQGTGA. CDR3 sequence: CASSYGGGDTQYF. Written as DNA, the CDR3 is TGTGCCAGCAGCTATGGAGGGGGGGATACGCAGTATTTT.

In DNA form, the CDR3 reads TGTGCCAGCAGCTTAGCGTTGTTGGGATACGAGCAGTACTTC. Translation: CASSLALLGYEQYF. The chain couples TRBV11-2 to TRBJ2-7; D is unclear. The CDR3 consists of 14 residues. V was clipped by 1 base and J by 4 bases, with 11 bases between them. Germline CDR1 reads SGHAT; CDR2 reads FQNNGV.

The chain couples TRBV9 to TRBJ2-1; 8 bases line up with TRBD1. The CDR3 contains 13 residues. The V gene end was trimmed by 4 bases and the J gene end by 5 bases; junction bases not matched to a gene: 2. The germline V gene encodes CDR1 SGDLS and CDR2 YYNGEE. This CDR3 reads CASSPDRDNEQFF. CDR3 sequence (DNA): TGTGCCAGCAGCCCGGACAGGGACAATGAGCAGTTCTTC.

This sequence joins TRBV6-5 and TRBJ2-2; D is undetermined. The CDR3 is made up of 15 amino acids. The V and J ends lost 0 bases and 4 bases respectively, with 9 bases between them. Germline CDR1 MNHEY, CDR2 SVGAGI. CDR3 DNA sequence: TGTGCCAGCAGTTACTCCCTGATAGGCACCGGGGAGCTGTTTTTT. Its translation: CASSYSLIGTGELFF.

The chain links TRBV7-3 to TRBJ1-1; D remains ambiguous. The CDR3 has 15 residues. Germline CDR1 is SGHTA and CDR2 is FQGTGA. The V gene lost 5 bases and the J gene lost 0 bases, with 13 bases spanning the gap. CDR3: CASSPFPAMNTEAFF. The CDR3 coding sequence is TGTGCCAGCAGCCCCTTCCCGGCGATGAACACTGAAGCTTTCTTT.

This rearrangement joins TRBV5-5 to TRBJ1-5, with 8 bases identical to TRBD1. The trim removed 5 bases at V and 6 bases at J, leaving 4 bases unmatched. The germline V gene encodes CDR1 SGHKS and CDR2 YYEKEE (reference sequence). There are 13 residues in the CDR3. The chain's CDR3 is CASSVTGAQPQHF. For the CDR3, the DNA is TGTGCCAGCAGTGTGACAGGGGCTCAGCCCCAGCATTTT.

The table lists this clonotype with a few counts. The V and J genes are TRBV4-3 and TRBJ2-2, with a tentative D call TRBD1 (5 bases). Trimming shortened V by 3 bases and J by 1 base, and 6 bases separated the two germline ends. The CDR3 is 14 residues long. Germline values: CDR1 LGHNA, CDR2 YSLEER. The CDR3 nucleotides read TGCGCCAGCAGCCAGGGGCGGAACACCGGGGAGCTGTTTTTT. Translation: CASSQGRNTGELFF.